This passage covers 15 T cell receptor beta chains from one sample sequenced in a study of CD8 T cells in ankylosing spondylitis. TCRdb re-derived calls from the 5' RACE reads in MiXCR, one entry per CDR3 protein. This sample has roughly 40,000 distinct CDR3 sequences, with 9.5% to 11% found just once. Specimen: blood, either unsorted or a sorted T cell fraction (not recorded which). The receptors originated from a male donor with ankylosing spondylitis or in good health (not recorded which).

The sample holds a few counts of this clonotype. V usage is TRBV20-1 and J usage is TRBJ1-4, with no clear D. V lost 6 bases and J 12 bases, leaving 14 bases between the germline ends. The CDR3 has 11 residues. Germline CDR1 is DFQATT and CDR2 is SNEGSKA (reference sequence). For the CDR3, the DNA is TGCAGTGCAAGGACGGGCGGGGAACTGTTTTTT. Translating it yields CSARTGGELFF.

Written as DNA, the CDR3 is TGTGCCAGCAGCTTAGTCACAGGGGGAGAAAAACTGTTTTTT. Its translation is CASSLVTGGEKLFF. The chain couples TRBV7-2 to TRBJ1-4, with 8 bases lining up with TRBD1. Germline lookup yields CDR1 SGHTA and CDR2 FQGNSA. CDR3 size: 14 residues. With 1 base clipped from V and 8 bases from J, the junction kept 3 bases outside the gene matches.

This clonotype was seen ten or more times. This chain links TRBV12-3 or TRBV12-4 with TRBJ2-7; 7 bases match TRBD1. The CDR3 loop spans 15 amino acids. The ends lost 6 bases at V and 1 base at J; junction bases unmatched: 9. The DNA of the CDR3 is TGTGCCAGCAGACTCGGACAGGCCCATTCCTACGAGCAGTACTTC. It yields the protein CASRLGQAHSYEQYF.

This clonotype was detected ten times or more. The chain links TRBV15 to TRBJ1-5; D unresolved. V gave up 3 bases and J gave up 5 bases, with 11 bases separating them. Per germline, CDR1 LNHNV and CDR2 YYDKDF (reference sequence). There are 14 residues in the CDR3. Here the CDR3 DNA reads TGTGCCACCAGCAGGAGGTCCACTGATCAGCCCCAGCATTTT. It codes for CATSRRSTDQPQHF. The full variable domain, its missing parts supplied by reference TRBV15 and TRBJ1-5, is DAMVIQNPRYQVTQFGKPVTLSCSQTLNHNVMYWYQQKSSQAPKLLFHYYDKDFNNEADTPDNFQSRRPNTSFCFLDIRSPGLGDTAMYLCATSRRSTDQPQHFGDGTRLSIL.

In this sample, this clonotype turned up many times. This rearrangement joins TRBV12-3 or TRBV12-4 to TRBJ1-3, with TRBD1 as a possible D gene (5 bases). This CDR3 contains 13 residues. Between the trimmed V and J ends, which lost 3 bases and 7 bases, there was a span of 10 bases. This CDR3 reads CASSLVQGNTIYF. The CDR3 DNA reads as TGTGCCAGCAGTTTGGTTCAGGGCAACACCATATATTTT.

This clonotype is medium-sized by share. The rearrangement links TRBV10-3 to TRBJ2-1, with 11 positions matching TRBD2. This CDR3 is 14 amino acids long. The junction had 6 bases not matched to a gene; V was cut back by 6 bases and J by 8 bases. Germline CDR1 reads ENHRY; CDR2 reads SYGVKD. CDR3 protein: CAIRLSGGAHEQFF. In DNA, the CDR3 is TGTGCCATCAGGCTTAGCGGGGGGGCCCATGAGCAGTTCTTC.

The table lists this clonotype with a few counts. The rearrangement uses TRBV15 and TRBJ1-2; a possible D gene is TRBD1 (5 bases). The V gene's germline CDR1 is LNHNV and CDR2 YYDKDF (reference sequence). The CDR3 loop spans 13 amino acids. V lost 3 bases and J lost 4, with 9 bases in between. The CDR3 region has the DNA TGTGCCACCAGCAGGACAGACCTCTATGGCTACACCTTC. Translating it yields CATSRTDLYGYTF.

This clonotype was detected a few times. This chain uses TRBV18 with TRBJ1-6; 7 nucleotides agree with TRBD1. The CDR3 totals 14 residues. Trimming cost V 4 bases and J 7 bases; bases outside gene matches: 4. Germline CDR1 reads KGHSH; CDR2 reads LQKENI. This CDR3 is CASSQDRENSPLHF. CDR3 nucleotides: TGTGCCAGCTCACAAGACAGGGAGAATTCACCCCTCCACTTT.

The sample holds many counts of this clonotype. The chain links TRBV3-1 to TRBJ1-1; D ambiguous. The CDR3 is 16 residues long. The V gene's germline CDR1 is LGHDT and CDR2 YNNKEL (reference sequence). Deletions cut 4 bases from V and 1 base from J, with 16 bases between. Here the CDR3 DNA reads TGTGCCAGCAGCCCCACCCCAGACGGGCGGAACACTGAAGCTTTCTTT. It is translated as CASSPTPDGRNTEAFF.

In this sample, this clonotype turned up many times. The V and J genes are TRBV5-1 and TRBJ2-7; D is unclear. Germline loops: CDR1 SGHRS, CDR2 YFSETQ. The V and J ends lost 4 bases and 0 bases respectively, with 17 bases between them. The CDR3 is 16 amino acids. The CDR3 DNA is TGCGCCAGCAGCCCCAACAAGGGTCTAGGCTCCTACGAGCAGTACTTC. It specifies CASSPNKGLGSYEQYF.

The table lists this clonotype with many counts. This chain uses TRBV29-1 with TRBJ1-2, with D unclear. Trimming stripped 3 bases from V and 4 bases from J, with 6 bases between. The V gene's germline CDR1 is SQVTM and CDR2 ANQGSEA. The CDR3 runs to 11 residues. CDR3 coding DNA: TGCAGCGTTGAGAGTGGCTATGGCTACACCTTC. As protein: CSVESGYGYTF. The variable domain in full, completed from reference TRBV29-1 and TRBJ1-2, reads SAVISQKPSRDICQRGTSLTIQCQVDSQVTMMFWYRQQPGQSLTLIATANQGSEATYESGFVIDKFPISRPNLTFSTLTVSNMSPEDSSIYLCSVESGYGYTFGSGTRLTVV.

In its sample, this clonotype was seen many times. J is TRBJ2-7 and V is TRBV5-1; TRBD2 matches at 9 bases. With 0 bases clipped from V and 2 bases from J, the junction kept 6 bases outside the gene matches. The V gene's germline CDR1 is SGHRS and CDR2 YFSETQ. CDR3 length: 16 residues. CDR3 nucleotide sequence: TGCGCCAGCAGCTTGGTGTTAGCGGGGGACCCCTACGAGCAGTACTTC. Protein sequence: CASSLVLAGDPYEQYF. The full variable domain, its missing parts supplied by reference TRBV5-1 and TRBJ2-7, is KAGVTQTPRYLIKTRGQQVTLSCSPISGHRSVSWYQQTPGQGLQFLFEYFSETQRNKGNFPGRFSGRQFSNSRSEMNVSTLELGDSALYLCASSLVLAGDPYEQYFGPGTRLTVT.

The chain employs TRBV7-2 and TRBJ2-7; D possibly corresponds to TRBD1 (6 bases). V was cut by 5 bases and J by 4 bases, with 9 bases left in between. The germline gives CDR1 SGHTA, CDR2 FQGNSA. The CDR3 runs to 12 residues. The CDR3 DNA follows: TGTGCCAGCAGCGTACAGGGTTACGAGCAGTACTTC. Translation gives CASSVQGYEQYF.

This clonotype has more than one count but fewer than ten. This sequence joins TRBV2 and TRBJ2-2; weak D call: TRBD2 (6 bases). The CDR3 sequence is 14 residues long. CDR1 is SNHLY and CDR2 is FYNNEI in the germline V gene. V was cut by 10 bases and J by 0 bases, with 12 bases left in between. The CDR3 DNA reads TGTGCCACCAATAGCGGTGCGAACACCGGGGAGCTGTTTTTT. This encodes CATNSGANTGELFF.

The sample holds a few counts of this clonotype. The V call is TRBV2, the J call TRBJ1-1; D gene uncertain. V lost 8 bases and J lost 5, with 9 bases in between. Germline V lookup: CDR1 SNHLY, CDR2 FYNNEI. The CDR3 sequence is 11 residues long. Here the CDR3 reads CASGLETEAFF. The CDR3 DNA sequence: TGTGCCAGCGGACTAGAAACTGAAGCTTTCTTT.